The 19 T cell receptor beta chains presented below share a single source sample, sequenced in a study of blood T cell repertoires in COVID-19. Generated by immunoSEQ multiplex PCR, the TCRdb table keeps only in-frame clones and is missing some. The profile shows 450,000 or so clones, roughly 90% of them singletons. The sample comprised peripheral blood. The receptor set was obtained from a man aged 18 to 30 with COVID-19, enrolled during active disease.

In DNA form, the CDR3 reads TGCAGCGTGTACACTAGCGGGAGATCCTACAATGAGCAGTTCTTC. The encoded protein is CSVYTSGRSYNEQFF. The V gene is TRBV29-1, the J gene TRBJ2-1, with 11 positions matching TRBD2. The CDR3 length is 15 residues. With 6 bases clipped from V and 1 base from J, the junction kept 5 bases outside the gene matches. Per germline, CDR1 SQVTM and CDR2 ANQGSEA.

The chain uses TRBV30 and TRBJ2-5; TRBD1 might be the D (6 bases). This CDR3 comprises 15 residues. Germline values: CDR1 GTSNPN, CDR2 SVGIG (reference sequence). The V and J ends lost 0 bases and 0 bases respectively, with 11 bases between them. Here the CDR3 DNA reads TGTGCCTGGAGTGTTATGTCAGGGGACCAAGAGACCCAGTACTTC. This encodes CAWSVMSGDQETQYF.

The chain recombines TRBV2 with TRBJ1-2, with no clear D. V was trimmed by 2 bases and J by 4 bases, leaving 17 bases between them. Germline values: CDR1 SNHLY, CDR2 FYNNEI. The CDR3 has 16 residues. This chain's CDR3 is CASSESAGSSGYGYTF. The CDR3 DNA is TGTGCCAGCAGTGAATCCGCCGGGTCCTCGGGCTATGGCTACACCTTC.

The chain employs TRBV5-4 and TRBJ2-3, with 11 positions matching TRBD2. V lost 3 bases, J lost 0 bases, and 9 bases stayed unmatched. The CDR3 is 18 amino acids. CDR1 is SGHNT and CDR2 is YYREEE in the germline V gene (reference sequence). DNA for the CDR3: TGTGCCAGCAGCTCCGGACTAGCGGGCCTAATTAGCACAGATACGCAGTATTTT. It yields the protein CASSSGLAGLISTDTQYF.

The chain links TRBV19 to TRBJ1-3; D remains unclear. The V end lost 6 bases, the J end lost 1 base, and 7 bases lay between the germline ends. Germline lookup yields CDR1 LNHDA and CDR2 SQIVND (reference sequence). CDR3 length: 13 residues. CDR3 loop: CASSIQSGNTIYF. The CDR3 coding sequence is TGTGCCAGTAGCATTCAGTCTGGAAACACCATATATTTT.

V gene TRBV4-2 combines with J gene TRBJ1-6, with a tentative D call TRBD1 (5 bases). Trimming removed 2 bases at V and 5 bases at J, with 13 bases between. The CDR3 length is 16 residues. Germline CDR1 is LGHNA and CDR2 is YNFKEQ. CDR3 region: CASSQTGQSDNSPLHF. CDR3 coding DNA: TGTGCCAGCAGCCAAACCGGACAAAGTGATAATTCACCCCTCCACTTT.

The rearrangement uses TRBV5-4 and TRBJ2-7; 12 nucleotides match TRBD1. CDR1 and CDR2 from the germline V gene are SGHNT and YYREEE (reference sequence). The CDR3 extends over 14 amino acids. With V trimmed by 4 bases and J by 5 bases, 4 bases remained unmatched. The CDR3 protein is CASSPGTGGDEQYF. In DNA, the CDR3 is TGTGCCAGCAGCCCCGGGACAGGGGGCGACGAGCAGTACTTC.

The chain uses TRBV10-2 and TRBJ1-1, with D possibly matching TRBD1 (6 bases). Trimming removed 5 bases at V and 1 base at J, with 11 bases between. CDR1 is WSHSY and CDR2 is SAAADI in the germline V gene. This CDR3 contains 14 residues. The CDR3 loop is CASSLTGTNTEAFF. CDR3 nucleotides: TGCGCCAGCAGTCTAACAGGGACGAACACTGAAGCTTTCTTT.

This chain joins TRBV5-5 and TRBJ1-2; D unresolved. The CDR3 consists of 12 residues. The germline CDR1 and CDR2 sequences are SGHKS and YYEKEE (reference sequence). V was shortened by 0 bases and J by 5 bases, with 5 bases between the two germline ends. The CDR3 DNA follows: TGTGCCAGCAGCTTGGACATATATGGCTACACCTTC. The encoded protein is CASSLDIYGYTF.

This clone was seen a single time. V usage is TRBV4-1 and J usage is TRBJ2-1; maybe TRBD2 (7 bases). This CDR3 spans 13 amino acids. V was trimmed by 5 bases and J by 8 bases, leaving 13 bases between them. From germline, CDR1 is MGHRA and CDR2 YSYEKL. The CDR3 region is CASSALGGDEQFF. Here the CDR3 DNA reads TGCGCCAGCAGCGCACTAGGGGGGGATGAGCAGTTCTTC.

The V call is TRBV6-2 or TRBV6-3, the J call TRBJ2-7; 11 bases line up with TRBD2. From germline, CDR1 is MNHEY and CDR2 SVGEGT. The length of the CDR3 is 18 residues. The J segment lost 3 bases and the V segment lost 2 bases, leaving 12 bases of the junction unmatched. In DNA, the CDR3 is TGTGCCAGCAGTTACCCCCTTCCTACTAGCGGGAGAATCTACGAGCAGTACTTC. Translating gives CASSYPLPTSGRIYEQYF.

This chain connects TRBV19 to TRBJ1-5; maybe TRBD1 (5 bases). CDR1 LNHDA and CDR2 SQIVND come from the germline V gene (reference sequence). The CDR3 is 15 residues long. Trimming left V 3 bases short and J 5 bases short, with 14 bases between. The CDR3 DNA reads TGTGCCAGTAGTATTGGGGCGGGGCAGGATCAGCCCCAGCATTTT. Its translation: CASSIGAGQDQPQHF.

The chain recombines TRBV11-3 with TRBJ2-7, with D possibly being TRBD1 (6 bases). The V gene lost 6 bases and the J gene lost 3 bases, with 15 bases spanning the gap. From germline, CDR1 is SGHNT and CDR2 YENEEA. The CDR3 covers 14 residues. The CDR3 is CASSLITGRYEQYF. The CDR3 nucleotides read TGTGCCAGCAGTTTAATTACAGGGCGCTACGAGCAGTACTTC.

The chain recombines TRBV12-3 or TRBV12-4 with TRBJ2-3; D might be TRBD2 (6 bases). V lost 2 bases, J lost 5 bases, and 8 bases lay in between. CDR3 length equals 13 residues. The CDR3 region has the DNA TGTGCCAGCAGTTTATTGGGGGGAGATACGCAGTATTTT. Its protein is CASSLLGGDTQYF.

The chain recombines TRBV12-3 or TRBV12-4 with TRBJ2-1; D gene ambiguous. This CDR3 has 12 residues. V lost 2 bases to trimming and J lost 9 bases, with 8 bases between them. The CDR3: CASSLSLSEQFF. The CDR3 DNA is TGTGCCAGCAGTTTAAGCCTTAGTGAGCAGTTCTTC.

This rearrangement joins TRBV28 to TRBJ1-2; the D gene is possibly TRBD1 (6 bases). The CDR3 loop spans 19 amino acids. From germline, CDR1 is MDHEN and CDR2 SYDVKM. V was trimmed by 2 bases and J by 2 bases, leaving 24 bases between them. The CDR3 loop reads CASSLGGGTPSFENYGYTF. The CDR3 nucleotides are TGTGCCAGCAGTTTAGGGGGAGGGACACCAAGTTTCGAGAACTATGGCTACACCTTC.

The chain combines TRBV10-3 with TRBJ2-2; perhaps TRBD1 as D (6 bases). The CDR3 extends over 13 amino acids. Germline CDR1 ENHRY, CDR2 SYGVKD. V was clipped by 3 bases and J by 7 bases, with 9 bases between them. CDR3 residues: CAISEGGVGELFF. CDR3 nucleotide sequence: TGTGCCATCAGTGAAGGGGGAGTCGGGGAGCTGTTTTTT.

This sequence joins TRBV28 and TRBJ1-2; D unresolved. Between the trimmed V and J ends, which lost 7 bases and 0 bases, there was a span of 15 bases. This CDR3 has 15 residues. The germline V gene encodes CDR1 MDHEN and CDR2 SYDVKM. CDR3 nucleotides: TGTGCCAGCACCACGGCAGCGCGATCTAACTATGGCTACACCTTC. Amino acid sequence: CASTTAARSNYGYTF.

The count of this clone is one. The chain has TRBV6-5 and TRBJ2-3, with 8 bases identical to TRBD1. CDR1 and CDR2 (germline): MNHEY, SVGAGI. The trim removed 8 bases at V and 3 bases at J, leaving 1 base unmatched. The CDR3 has 12 residues. DNA for the CDR3: TGTGCCAGCTGGGACAGGACAGATACGCAGTATTTT. Translated, it gives CASWDRTDTQYF.